These T cell receptor beta chains were read from a single sample in a study of cytomegalovirus exposure and HLA in healthy donors. Libraries were prepared by immunoSEQ multiplex PCR; TCRdb keeps only in-frame clonotypes and omits some of them. The sample shows more than 95,000 clones, 60% to 85% of them seen only once. The sequencing input was PBMCs. The receptor source for this set is a woman aged 18-29 years in good health and CMV-seronegative. Both conserved end residues are part of each CDR3. The D gene is left open where the match is weak. The size of a clone is reported for some rows only, either as once, few or many, or as a class for expanded clones.

D	V	J	size	DNA	CDR3
TRBD1	TRBV7-9	TRBJ1-4	few	TGTGCCAGCAGCCTTGGGACAGTAGGTGAAAAACTGTTTTTT	CASSLGTVGEKLFF
.	TRBV15	TRBJ1-4	.	TGTGCCACCAGCATGGAGACAGATGAAAAACTGTTTTTT	CATSMETDEKLFF
.	TRBV28	TRBJ2-7	.	TGTGCCAGCCGCATCGGGGACTCCTACGAGCAGTACTTC	CASRIGDSYEQYF
TRBD1	TRBV7-2	TRBJ2-3	.	TGTGCCAGCAGCTTCCCCAAGGGACAGGGATCCGATACGCAGTATTTT	CASSFPKGQGSDTQYF
TRBD1	TRBV28	TRBJ2-7	.	TGTGCCAGCAGAAACAGGGGGCCATACGAGCAGTACTTC	CASRNRGPYEQYF
.	TRBV6-1	TRBJ1-1	.	TGTGCCAGCAGTGAACGAATGGGGGCGGTGAACACTGAAGCTTTCTTT	CASSERMGAVNTEAFF
.	TRBV28	TRBJ2-7	once	TGTGCCAGCAGTTTTGCGGTTGAGCAGTACTTC	CASSFAVEQYF
.	TRBV2	TRBJ1-1	many	TGTGCCAGCAGTGAACACGGGACAAAAGCCACTGAAGCTTTCTTT	CASSEHGTKATEAFF
.	TRBV28	TRBJ2-7	.	TGTGCCAGCACGGGAGTCTTCTACGAGCAGTACTTC	CASTGVFYEQYF
.	TRBV28	TRBJ1-2	.	TGTGCCAGCAGATCTACCTTATATGGCTACACCTTC	CASRSTLYGYTF
.	TRBV5-1	TRBJ2-5	once	TGCGCCAGCAGCGGGGACACCTCGAGGGAGACCCAGTACTTC	CASSGDTSRETQYF
TRBD1	TRBV28	TRBJ2-7	.	TGTGCCAGCAGTTCTCCGGGACAGGCCCACCAGCAGTACTTC	CASSSPGQAHQQYF
.	TRBV5-4	TRBJ1-1	.	TGTGCCAGCAGCTTGGGGGCAGCTATTGAAGCTTTCTTT	CASSLGAAIEAFF
.	TRBV5-6	TRBJ2-1	.	TGTGCCAGCAGCTCCGGGGGGGGACAGGGATACAATGAGCAGTTCTTC	CASSSGGGQGYNEQFF
TRBD1	TRBV30	TRBJ2-2	few	TGTGCCAGTGGACAGGGAAGGCCCGGGGAGCTGTTTTTT	CASGQGRPGELFF
TRBD1	TRBV14	TRBJ1-1	.	TGTGCCAGCAGCCAAGATGGCAGGGGGTATTTTTCTGAAGCTTTCTTT	CASSQDGRGYFSEAFF
.	TRBV19	TRBJ1-4	.	TGTGCCAGTAGTATAGGCGGGACGGCTAATGAAAAACTGTTTTTT	CASSIGGTANEKLFF
TRBD1	TRBV29-1	TRBJ1-3	few	TGCAGCGTTTCGCAGGGGGCTGGAAACACCATATATTTT	CSVSQGAGNTIYF
.	TRBV7-2	TRBJ2-7	.	TGTGCCAGCAGCTTAGAGAGGAGTTCCTACGAGCAGTACTTC	CASSLERSSYEQYF
.	TRBV27	TRBJ1-6	.	TGTGCCAGCAGTTCTGGCCTTCCCCATAATTCACCCCTCCACTTT	CASSSGLPHNSPLHF
TRBD1	TRBV28	TRBJ1-2	.	TGTGCCAGCAGTTGGGGACTGGACAGGGAGTATGGCTACACCTTC	CASSWGLDREYGYTF
TRBD2	TRBV4-1	TRBJ2-1	.	TGCGCTAGCAGCCCAGCGCGGGGGGGCTCCTACAATGAGCAGTTCTTC	CASSPARGGSYNEQFF
TRBD2	TRBV19	TRBJ2-2	once	TGTGCCAGTACCAACGGAGCGGGAACAACCGGGGAGCTGTTTTTT	CASTNGAGTTGELFF
TRBD1	TRBV6-1	TRBJ1-2	.	TGTGCCAGCAGTGAAGTCACAGGGGGCCTGGGCTATGGCTACACCTTC	CASSEVTGGLGYGYTF
TRBD2	TRBV7-9	TRBJ2-3	.	TGTGCCAGCCGGGCGGGGGGAGCAGATACGCAGTATTTT	CASRAGGADTQYF
TRBD1	TRBV29-1	TRBJ2-2	.	TGCAGCGTTGGGGGACAGGGAAACACCGGGGAGCTGTTTTTT	CSVGGQGNTGELFF
TRBD1	TRBV2	TRBJ1-4	.	TGTGCCAGCAGTGCCCGGACAGGGCAAAATGAAAAACTGTTTTTT	CASSARTGQNEKLFF
.	TRBV5-4	TRBJ2-5	.	TGTGCCAGCAGCGCGGGGAGTGAGACCCAGTACTTC	CASSAGSETQYF
.	TRBV29-1	TRBJ1-1	.	TGCAGCGCCTCTATTCCACGGACAGTGTGGGACGCGGTGAACACTGAAGCTTTCTTT	CSASIPRTVWDAVNTEAFF
.	TRBV6-1	TRBJ2-4	.	TGTGCCAGCAGTGAAGGGTGGCTAGCCAAAAACATTCAGTACTTC	CASSEGWLAKNIQYF
TRBD1	TRBV30	TRBJ1-4	.	TGTGCCTGGAGTGCCTTAACAGGGGATAATGAAAAACTGTTTTTT	CAWSALTGDNEKLFF
TRBD1	TRBV6-6	TRBJ1-1	few	TGTGCCAGCAGGCCCGGACAGGTAGTCCGTGGCACTGAAGCTTTCTTT	CASRPGQVVRGTEAFF
.	TRBV4-1	TRBJ1-6	.	TGCGCCAGCAGCCAAGTCGCGGGTTCAATTTCACCCCTCCACTTT	CASSQVAGSISPLHF
.	TRBV18	TRBJ1-1	.	TGTGCCAGCTCACCCGTTCTTGACACTGAAGCTTTCTTT	CASSPVLDTEAFF
TRBD1	TRBV18	TRBJ1-2	.	TGTGCCAGCTCAACAGGGGATTATGGCTACACCTTC	CASSTGDYGYTF
.	TRBV11-2	TRBJ1-1	.	TGTGCCAGCAGCTTAGTCCCACATGGGACTACTGAAGCTTTCTTT	CASSLVPHGTTEAFF
.	TRBV30	TRBJ1-2	.	TGTGCCTGGAGTGTACTCGCTCCCACCTGGTATGGCTACACCTTC	CAWSVLAPTWYGYTF
.	TRBV19	TRBJ1-5	.	TGTGCCACCCAGAAGGGGCCGCGGGGTCAGCCCCAGCATTTT	CATQKGPRGQPQHF
TRBD1	TRBV6-6	TRBJ2-7	once	TGTGCCAGCAGTACCACAGGGGACGAGCAGTACTTC	CASSTTGDEQYF
TRBD1	TRBV7-9	TRBJ1-1	.	TGTGCCAGCAGCGAACAGGGGGCCGGGAACACTGAAGCTTTCTTT	CASSEQGAGNTEAFF
.	TRBV6-6	TRBJ1-4	.	TGTGCCAGCAGTCCATCCACTAAACTGTTTTTT	CASSPSTKLFF
.	TRBV4-1	TRBJ2-5	.	TGCGCCAGCAGCACTACGGAACGACAAGAGACCCAGTACTTC	CASSTTERQETQYF
.	TRBV21-1	TRBJ1-5	.	TGTGCCAGCAGCAAAGTAGATCAGGCTAATAGCAATCAGCCCCAGCATTTT	CASSKVDQANSNQPQHF
.	TRBV30	TRBJ1-2	.	TGTGCCTGGGATCTCTTTGGGGAGAGGGAGTATGGCTACACCTTC	CAWDLFGEREYGYTF
TRBD1	TRBV9	TRBJ2-7	.	TGTGCCAGCAGCGTAGACGACAGGGGCCTAGAGCAGTACTTC	CASSVDDRGLEQYF
.	TRBV10-3	TRBJ2-3	once	TGTGCCATCAGTGAATTTTCTAGCACAGATACGCAGTATTTT	CAISEFSSTDTQYF
.	TRBV6-1	TRBJ2-5	.	TGTGCCAGCGGATCCGGAGGAAGAGTGCGAGAGACCCAGTACTTC	CASGSGGRVRETQYF
.	TRBV6-6	TRBJ2-3	few	TGTGCCAGCAGAGATGACAGTAACCGAGGCACAGATACGCAGTATTTT	CASRDDSNRGTDTQYF
.	TRBV30	TRBJ1-5	.	TGTGCCTGGAGTACCTCAGGTTTAAGTAATCAGCCCCAGCATTTT	CAWSTSGLSNQPQHF
.	TRBV7-3	TRBJ1-1	.	TGTGCCAGCAGCTTAGCAAGCATAAGGAACACTGAAGCTTTCTTT	CASSLASIRNTEAFF